A selection of T cell receptor beta chains follows, all from one sample in a study of T-cell memory formation after mild COVID-19. One entry per CDR3 protein, called by TCRdb with MiXCR from the 5' RACE reads. The table lists roughly 620,000 distinct CDR3 sequences, over 15% of them singletons. Material for sequencing was PBMCs or a T cell subset sorted from them (not recorded which). The receptors here all came from an adult woman who had mild COVID-19 (a few samples of this study predate the infection). Cell type and time point are not known. Each CDR3 is given with its conserved first and last residue.

v_call,cdr3_length,j_call,cdr3_aa
TRBV2,15,TRBJ1-2,CASSPGQGYSYGYTF
TRBV5-1,15,TRBJ2-7,CASSLGTWGTYEQYF
TRBV5-1,12,TRBJ2-1,CASSLEGLEQFF
TRBV5-1,15,TRBJ2-7,CASSIRDGYSYEQYF
TRBV4-3,17,TRBJ2-1,CASSQDVVRGVYNEQFF
TRBV5-1,13,TRBJ2-7,CASSGRDGDEQYF
TRBV15,17,TRBJ2-3,CATSRDSGPPGTDTQYF
TRBV5-1,13,TRBJ2-7,CASSVGLADEQYF
TRBV7-6,15,TRBJ2-7,CASSLGAGVIDEQYF
TRBV29-1,11,TRBJ2-5,CSVEDRGPQYF
TRBV6-6,15,TRBJ1-6,CATTPWGQGVSPLHF
TRBV18,15,TRBJ1-1,CASSSRTGMNTEAFF
TRBV4-1,15,TRBJ2-7,CASSPGPGKTYEQYF
TRBV24-1,16,TRBJ1-5,CATSDGGVAFNQPQHF
TRBV4-3,13,TRBJ2-7,CASSQGRRYEQYF
TRBV15,15,TRBJ2-5,CATSGDVSSGQTQYF
TRBV12-3/TRBV12-4,14,TRBJ2-7,CASSLSQSTYEQYF
TRBV7-2,11,TRBJ2-3,CASRAADTQYF
TRBV30,15,TRBJ2-1,CAWSADREGHNEQFF
TRBV5-1,18,TRBJ1-6,CASSLGLARDTYNSPLHF
TRBV4-3,12,TRBJ2-3,CASSQEGSPKYF
TRBV7-9,12,TRBJ2-7,CDSSGGVNEQYF
TRBV4-3,17,TRBJ2-3,CASSQDEQGASTDTQYF
TRBV29-1,15,TRBJ2-7,CSVSPTGGLFYEQYF
TRBV12-3/TRBV12-4,13,TRBJ1-5,CASSVGTNQPQHF